These 12 T cell receptor beta chains originate from one sample sequenced in a study of T cell responses to AZD1222 COVID-19 vaccine. TCRdb's table, derived via immunoSEQ multiplex PCR, lists solely in-frame clones and lacks some. Of just over 70,000 clones detected, 85% appear once; the ten largest clones hold roughly 22%. The specimen was peripheral blood, collected on day 0 of AZD1222 vaccination. All receptors come from an adult in good health.

The chain recombines TRBV5-1 with TRBJ2-5; 8 bases are a match to TRBD2. Germline V gives CDR1 SGHRS, CDR2 YFSETQ. J gave up 7 bases and V 4 bases, and 9 bases lay outside the gene matches. The CDR3 runs to 14 residues. The DNA for the CDR3 is TGCGCCAGCAGCGGAGACCCGGCGGGGGGGACCCAGTACTTC. Translation: CASSGDPAGGTQYF.

The chain carries TRBV5-1 and TRBJ2-1, with D uncertain. Between the trimmed V and J ends, which lost 3 bases and 6 bases, there was a span of 4 bases. The CDR3 has 11 residues. Germline CDR1 reads SGHRS; CDR2 reads YFSETQ. CDR3 DNA: TGCGCCAGCAGCTGGGGCAATGAGCAGTTCTTC. This gives the protein CASSWGNEQFF. Combining the CDR3 with reference TRBV5-1 and TRBJ2-1 gives the whole variable domain KAGVTQTPRYLIKTRGQQVTLSCSPISGHRSVSWYQQTPGQGLQFLFEYFSETQRNKGNFPGRFSGRQFSNSRSEMNVSTLELGDSALYLCASSWGNEQFFGPGTRLTVL.

CDR3 loop: CASSLPRVGTNTGELFF. The CDR3 DNA follows: TGTGCCAGCAGTCTGCCCCGCGTAGGGACGAACACCGGGGAGCTGTTTTTT. V usage is TRBV27 and J usage is TRBJ2-2; no firm D call. CDR1 is MNHEY and CDR2 is SMNVEV in the germline V gene (reference sequence). The ends were cut back, 5 bases at V and 0 bases at J, with 16 bases in the middle. The CDR3 is 17 amino acids.

The V and J genes are TRBV12-2 and TRBJ2-1; the DNA was not compared with TRBD2, the D call given in the table. TRBV12-2 is marked as a pseudogene. The length of the CDR3 is 17 residues. The CDR3 region is CASRFLAREWAQDEQFF. CDR3 in DNA: TGTGCAAGTCGCTTCTTGGCGCGGGAATGGGCTCAGGATGAGCAGTTCTTC.

V gene TRBV4-2 combines with J gene TRBJ2-3; 13 bases line up with TRBD2. CDR1 is LGHNA and CDR2 is YNFKEQ in the germline V gene. The V segment lost 3 bases and the J segment 1 base; nucleotides outside the gene matches: 13. There are 20 residues in the CDR3. The CDR3 bases are TGTGCCAGCAGCCATGGTCTAAGACTAGCGGGAGGCGAGGGCACAGATACGCAGTATTTT. Its protein product is CASSHGLRLAGGEGTDTQYF.

The chain links TRBV20-1 to TRBJ2-4, with 10 bases lining up with TRBD1. This CDR3 contains 15 residues. Germline-derived CDR1 and CDR2 are DFQATT and SNEGSKA (reference sequence). J was trimmed by 9 bases and V by 3 bases; bases with no gene match: 11. The CDR3 region has the DNA TGCAGTGCTAGTCTCGGCCCGGGACAGGGGAGCATTCAGTACTTC. Translated, it gives CSASLGPGQGSIQYF.

The chain recombines TRBV9 with TRBJ1-1; no definite D call. The CDR3 has 13 residues. Germline lookup yields CDR1 SGDLS and CDR2 YYNGEE. Trimming removed 0 bases at V and 4 bases at J, with 7 bases between. The CDR3, as DNA: TGTGCCAGCAGCGTAGAGGTATTCACTGAAGCTTTCTTT. It yields the protein CASSVEVFTEAFF.

The chain is built from TRBV3-1 (or the pseudogene TRBV3-2) and TRBJ2-5; 14 bases map to TRBD2. CDR1 is LGHDT, CDR2 YNNKEL, per germline (reference sequence). The CDR3 has 15 residues. V shed 4 bases, J shed 5 bases, and the junction held 3 bases outside the gene matches. The DNA for the CDR3 is TGTGCCAGCAGCCCGGGACTAGCGGGGGACGAGACCCAGTACTTC. It specifies CASSPGLAGDETQYF.

The J gene is TRBJ2-7, the V gene TRBV10-3; maybe TRBD2 (6 bases). This CDR3 is 11 amino acids long. Trimming stripped 4 bases from V and 5 bases from J, with 6 bases between. Germline loops: CDR1 ENHRY, CDR2 SYGVKD. The CDR3 protein is CAISGLDEQYF. DNA for the CDR3: TGTGCCATCAGTGGACTAGACGAGCAGTACTTC.

The chain carries TRBV7-9 and TRBJ2-7; 9 bases align to TRBD1. Trimming at V came to 3 bases and at J to 4 bases, leaving 7 bases not matched to a gene. Germline V lookup: CDR1 SEHNR, CDR2 FQNEAQ (reference sequence). The CDR3 consists of 15 residues. The CDR3 sequence is CASSLNLGTGYEQYF. The DNA for the CDR3 is TGTGCCAGCAGCTTGAACCTCGGGACAGGGTACGAGCAGTACTTC.

The chain recombines TRBV6-5 with TRBJ2-2; D unresolved. The CDR3 runs to 11 residues. Germline V gene sequence: CDR1 MNHEY, CDR2 SVGAGI. Between the trimmed V and J ends, which lost 6 bases and 7 bases, there was a span of 6 bases. CDR3 DNA: TGTGCCAGCAGGAGCCTCGGGGAGCTGTTTTTT. Translated: CASRSLGELFF.

This clone has more than one count but fewer than ten. The chain recombines TRBV18 with TRBJ2-7, with 11 bases aligning to TRBD2. The J segment lost 2 bases and the V segment lost 1 base, leaving 4 bases of the junction unmatched. The CDR3 is made up of 16 amino acids. Looked up from germline, CDR1 is KGHSH and CDR2 is LQKENI. CDR3 sequence: CASSPRLTSGTYEQYF. As DNA, the CDR3 is TGTGCCAGCTCACCACGCTTGACTAGCGGGACCTACGAGCAGTACTTC. Using reference TRBV18 and TRBJ2-7 for the parts outside the CDR3, the full variable domain is NAGVMQNPRHLVRRRGQEARLRCSPMKGHSHVYWYRQLPEEGLKFMVYLQKENIIDESGMPKERFSAEFPKEGPSILRIQQVVRGDSAAYFCASSPRLTSGTYEQYFGPGTRLTVT.